This TCR beta chain was recorded in a study of blood T cell repertoires in COVID-19. On the study more broadly: Sites in the United States, Italy and Spain provided acute and convalescent COVID-19 samples. The cDNA or gDNA used as material had been derived from T cells, B-cell-depleted T cells, or PBMCs.

In the authors' methods: Reference gene primer amplification yielded estimated nucleated cell counts. Here immunoSEQ multiplex PCR was the method, and the copy in TCRdb shows in-frame clones only, minus some. V, J and clone size are taken as reported in that table, and D and trimming were inferred from the DNA itself. The table has about 70,000 clones, 75% to 85% seen once. Germline V gene sequence: CDR1 SGHRS, CDR2 YFSETQ. CDR3 length equals 13 residues. Trimming took 0 bases from V and 6 from J, leaving 7 bases between them. The TCR was taken from a woman aged 55-75 years with acute or convalescent COVID-19. Material: peripheral blood. V usage is TRBV5-1 and J usage is TRBJ2-1; perhaps TRBD1 as D (6 bases). CDR3 bases: TGCGCCAGCAGCTTGGGGGGGCTCAATGAGCAGTTCTTC. Its protein is CASSLGGLNEQFF.